The T cell receptor beta chain described here comes from a study of OX40 agonist ivuxolimab in advanced cancers. The data were produced by immunoSEQ multiplex PCR, yet TCRdb's version contains in-frame clones alone and is incomplete. Of 40,000 to 60,000 clones in the sample, about 90% were seen once. V gave up 4 bases and J gave up 1 base, with 13 bases separating them. CDR1 is SGHDN, CDR2 FVKESK, per germline. The CDR3 runs 15 residues. This clonotype originated in an adult with an advanced solid tumor such as melanoma, head and neck, liver or kidney cancer. V gene TRBV14 combines with J gene TRBJ2-5; perhaps TRBD2 as D (5 bases). The starting material was CD4+ or CD8+ T cells sorted from blood, obtained in a trial of the OX40 agonist ivuxolimab. CDR3 nucleotides: TGTGCCAGCAGCCTAGGACCGGGATCCCAAGAGACCCAGTACTTC. Protein sequence: CASSLGPGSQETQYF.